What follows describes a single T cell receptor (beta chain). The CDR3 sequence is 18 residues long. Germline loops: CDR1 SGHTA, CDR2 FQGNSA. The ends were cut back, 6 bases at V and 5 bases at J, with 26 bases in the middle. The method was immunoSEQ multiplex PCR; TCRdb's version includes in-frame clones alone and lacks a portion of them. The table lists 100,000 to 150,000 clones, about nine tenths of them singletons. The data were obtained in a study of T cell responses to AZD1222 COVID-19 vaccine. The J gene is TRBJ1-5, the V gene TRBV7-2, with a weak D call TRBD1 (6 bases). The sequence derives from an adult in good health. The material sequenced was peripheral blood, taken on day 0 of AZD1222 vaccination. The CDR3 loop reads CASSPEGVSSSVDQPQHF. The CDR3 DNA reads TGTGCCAGCAGTCCCGAGGGGGTGAGTTCGAGCGTCGATCAGCCCCAGCATTTT.